This TCR beta chain was documented in a study of identical twins. CDR3 length equals 17 residues. CDR1 is SGHAT and CDR2 is FQNNGV in the germline V gene. Unmatched junction bases numbered 7, after V lost 0 bases and J lost 4 bases. MiXCR was run by TCRdb on the 5' RACE reads, yielding one entry per CDR3 protein. The table records approximately 500,000 distinct CDR3 sequences, 20% to 25% of them present only once. The same data also went into a second study, on T cells expressing NK-cell markers.

This clonotype was sampled from a woman aged 18-30 years in good health. The material sequenced was CD4+ T cells sorted from blood. The V call is TRBV11-2, the J call TRBJ2-1; 9 bases are a match to TRBD2. The CDR3 DNA follows: TGTGCCAGCAGCTTAGATGGGGAGCGGGGGGCGTACAATGAGCAGTTCTTC. Its translation is CASSLDGERGAYNEQFF.